This TCR beta chain is drawn from a study of blood T cell repertoires in COVID-19. Looking at the study overall: Samples came from the United States, Italy and Spain, spanning acute and convalescent COVID-19. PBMCs, B-cell-depleted T cells, or T cells provided the cDNA or gDNA that made up the material.

The authors' processing: Amplification with reference gene primers provided the estimates of nucleated cell counts. Profiling relied on immunoSEQ multiplex PCR, and the TCRdb table lists in-frame clones only, not all of them. D and trimming were read from the DNA, whereas the V and J calls and clone size are those reported in that table. The sample lists roughly 17,000 clones, roughly 81% occurring once. Germline values: CDR1 SQVTM, CDR2 ANQGSEA. The CDR3 consists of 13 residues. V was cut by 3 bases and J by 5 bases, with 13 bases left in between. This receptor was identified in a man aged 55 to 69 with acute or convalescent COVID-19. The chain employs TRBV29-1 and TRBJ2-5; the D gene is possibly TRBD1 (6 bases). Material: peripheral blood. In nucleotides, the CDR3 is TGCAGCGTTGACAGGGGTGGAGGTGAGACCCAGTACTTC. Translated, it gives CSVDRGGGETQYF.